This passage covers 29 T cell receptor beta chains from one sample sequenced in a study of STAT5B mutations in CD4+ large granular lymphocyte leukemia. Libraries were prepared by immunoSEQ multiplex PCR; TCRdb keeps only in-frame clonotypes and omits some of them. This sample has fewer than 50,000 clones; more than 70% occur once, and the top ten carry approximately 0.5%. What was sequenced was CD4+ T cells from blood buffy coats. All receptors derive from a human donor in good health.

The chain recombines TRBV18 with TRBJ1-1; no firm D call. CDR1 KGHSH and CDR2 LQKENI come from the germline V gene. This CDR3 is 13 amino acids long. The V end was cut by 3 bases, the J end by 1 base, with 6 bases between. CDR3 DNA: TGTGCCAGCTCACCGTGGGGGAACACTGAAGCTTTCTTT. Its translation is CASSPWGNTEAFF.

The chain carries TRBV2 and TRBJ1-5; D is unresolved. The CDR3 runs to 14 residues. V lost 2 bases and J lost 7, with 12 bases in between. Germline assignment: CDR1 SNHLY and CDR2 FYNNEI. The CDR3 reads CASSELWEHQPQHF. DNA of the CDR3: TGTGCCAGCAGTGAACTATGGGAGCACCAGCCCCAGCATTTT.

This rearrangement joins TRBV19 to TRBJ1-3; D might be TRBD1 (5 bases). This CDR3 is 15 amino acids long. CDR1 and CDR2 (germline): LNHDA, SQIVND (reference sequence). V was cut by 3 bases and J by 0 bases, with 9 bases left in between. As DNA, the CDR3 is TGTGCCAGTAGTATTCGGGGGATCTCTGGAAACACCATATATTTT. As protein: CASSIRGISGNTIYF. Full variable domain (missing parts from reference TRBV19 and TRBJ1-3): DGGITQSPKYLFRKEGQNVTLSCEQNLNHDAMYWYRQDPGQGLRLIYYSQIVNDFQKGDIAEGYSVSREKKESFPLTVTSAQKNPTAFYLCASSIRGISGNTIYFGEGSWLTVV.

As regards this clone: At one end, the junction sequence differs from germline, possibly due to a read error. The chain has TRBV11-2 and TRBJ2-1, with 8 bases aligning to TRBD2. Germline V gene lookup returns CDR1 SGHAT and CDR2 FQNNGV. This CDR3 region has 13 residues. CDR3 nucleotide sequence: TGTGCCAGCACCTTAGCGGGACACAATGAGCAGTTCTTC. It is translated as CASTLAGHNEQFF.

The chain is built from TRBV4-1 and TRBJ1-2; 9 bases map to TRBD1. Unmatched junction bases numbered 16, after V lost 4 bases and J lost 1 base. There are 19 residues in the CDR3. The germline gives CDR1 MGHRA, CDR2 YSYEKL. CDR3 loop: CASSPFKGTGPHFNYGYTF. CDR3 coding DNA: TGCGCCAGCAGCCCTTTTAAAGGGACAGGGCCCCATTTTAACTATGGCTACACCTTC.

This clone was recorded a few times. This sequence joins TRBV5-1 and TRBJ1-1; no clear D. The germline V gene has CDR1 SGHRS and CDR2 YFSETQ. The germline V and J ends were trimmed by 5 bases and 4 bases, with 6 bases remaining between them. The CDR3 extends over 11 amino acids. The CDR3 DNA is TGCGCCAGCAGGGCAAGCACTGAAGCTTTCTTT. Its translation is CASRASTEAFF.

This chain uses TRBV25-1 with TRBJ2-3; a weak D match, TRBD2 (7 bases). Germline values: CDR1 MGHDK, CDR2 SYGVNS. V lost 2 bases and J lost 6, with 15 bases in between. The CDR3 contains 15 residues. The CDR3 sequence: CASSETAGAGDTQYF. CDR3 DNA sequence: TGTGCCAGCAGTGAAACGGCGGGGGCCGGGGATACGCAGTATTTT.

This clone was found a few times. The chain has TRBV2 and TRBJ1-4; 10 bases are shared with TRBD1. The CDR3 is 16 amino acids. V gave up 1 base and J gave up 6 bases; unmatched junction bases: 5. From germline, CDR1 is SNHLY and CDR2 FYNNEI. The CDR3 region has the DNA TGTGCCAGCAGTGAAGGAGGGGGGACAGGGGATGAAAAACTGTTTTTT. It translates to CASSEGGGTGDEKLFF.

This clone was counted a few times. CDR3 loop: CASSPLAGGPGELFF. The CDR3, as DNA: TGTGCCAGCAGCCCGCTAGCGGGAGGGCCCGGGGAGCTGTTTTTT. V gene TRBV5-4 combines with J gene TRBJ2-2, with 12 bases matching TRBD2. V was clipped by 4 bases and J by 6 bases; unmatched bases: 4. Germline assignment: CDR1 SGHNT and CDR2 YYREEE (reference sequence). CDR3 length: 15 amino acids.

J is TRBJ2-6 and V is TRBV30; no firm D call. Trimming pared 5 bases from V and 0 bases from J, leaving 5 bases between. Germline values: CDR1 GTSNPN, CDR2 SVGIG (reference sequence). The CDR3 totals 13 residues. Written as DNA, the CDR3 is TGTGCCTGGGATGGCTCTGGGGCCAACGTCCTGACTTTC. As protein: CAWDGSGANVLTF. Looking up the rest from reference TRBV30 and TRBJ2-6 gives the full variable domain: SQTIHQWPATLVQPVGSPLSLECTVEGTSNPNLYWYRQAAGRGLQLLFYSVGIGQISSEVPQNLSASRPQDRQFILSSKKLLLSDSGFYLCAWDGSGANVLTFGAGSRLTVL.

This chain links TRBV5-1 with TRBJ2-3, with a tentative D call TRBD2 (5 bases). Germline V gives CDR1 SGHRS, CDR2 YFSETQ. The CDR3 covers 15 residues. The V and J ends lost 0 bases and 2 bases respectively, with 10 bases between them. CDR3 loop: CASSLGGPLTDTQYF. In DNA, the CDR3 is TGCGCCAGCAGCTTGGGAGGGCCGCTCACAGATACGCAGTATTTT.

J is TRBJ2-7 and V is TRBV18; D ambiguous. The CDR3 contains 12 residues. In germline, CDR1 is KGHSH, CDR2 LQKENI. V was shortened by 3 bases and J by 2 bases, with 5 bases between the two germline ends. CDR3 sequence reads: CASSPQTYEQYF. Here the CDR3 DNA reads TGTGCCAGCTCACCCCAGACCTACGAGCAGTACTTC.

V and J are TRBV27 and TRBJ1-2; 7 positions match TRBD1. With 5 bases clipped from V and 4 bases from J, the junction kept 13 bases outside the gene matches. The CDR3 is 16 residues long. Germline V gene lookup returns CDR1 MNHEY and CDR2 SMNVEV (reference sequence). DNA for the CDR3: TGTGCCAGCAGTCAAGGGAGGGCAGGGGGGAGCTATGGCTACACCTTC. This gives the protein CASSQGRAGGSYGYTF.

This clone has a handful of counts. The V gene is TRBV27, the J gene TRBJ1-1; D is possibly TRBD1 (6 bases). The V end was cut by 11 bases, the J end by 0 bases, with 10 bases between. The germline CDR1 and CDR2 sequences are MNHEY and SMNVEV (reference sequence). The CDR3 contains 12 residues. In DNA form, the CDR3 reads TGTGCCGGATACAGGGTGAACACTGAAGCTTTCTTT. As protein: CAGYRVNTEAFF.

This clone has a handful of counts. This chain links TRBV19 with TRBJ1-2, with TRBD1 matching 10 bases. Germline-derived CDR1 and CDR2 are LNHDA and SQIVND (reference sequence). The V and J ends lost 4 bases and 5 bases, in that order; junction bases with no gene match: 7. This CDR3 region has 15 residues. CDR3 coding DNA: TGTGCCAGTAGTACCCGGACAGGGGGACATTATGGCTACACCTTC. Its protein product is CASSTRTGGHYGYTF.

The chain links TRBV5-1 to TRBJ2-2, with TRBD2 as a possible D gene (7 bases). V lost 1 base and J lost 2, with 12 bases in between. Germline V lookup: CDR1 SGHRS, CDR2 YFSETQ. This CDR3 comprises 16 residues. CDR3 sequence reads: CASSLWSGGNTGELFF. The CDR3 bases are TGCGCCAGCAGCTTGTGGTCGGGGGGCAACACCGGGGAGCTGTTTTTT. Combining the CDR3 with reference TRBV5-1 and TRBJ2-2 gives the whole variable domain KAGVTQTPRYLIKTRGQQVTLSCSPISGHRSVSWYQQTPGQGLQFLFEYFSETQRNKGNFPGRFSGRQFSNSRSEMNVSTLELGDSALYLCASSLWSGGNTGELFFGEGSRLTVL.

This chain uses TRBV19 with TRBJ1-2; D not certain. Trimming removed 0 bases at V and 2 bases at J, with 19 bases between. This CDR3 contains 18 residues. The germline V gene encodes CDR1 LNHDA and CDR2 SQIVND (reference sequence). CDR3 sequence: CASSIDEASVPQNYGYTF. The CDR3 DNA follows: TGTGCCAGTAGTATAGACGAAGCGTCCGTCCCCCAAAACTATGGCTACACCTTC.

There are a few counts of this clone. V usage is TRBV5-1 and J usage is TRBJ1-2; 7 bases match TRBD1. There are 15 residues in the CDR3. CDR1 and CDR2 (germline): SGHRS, YFSETQ. The V gene end was trimmed by 0 bases and the J gene end by 2 bases; junction bases not matched to a gene: 4. CDR3 region: CASSLGGTENYGYTF. CDR3 nucleotides: TGCGCCAGCAGCTTGGGTGGGACAGAAAACTATGGCTACACCTTC.

The chain has TRBV9 and TRBJ2-7; TRBD2 matches 9 bases. V lost 0 bases to trimming and J lost 7 bases; unmatched junction nucleotides: 8. The V gene's germline CDR1 is SGDLS and CDR2 YYNGEE. The CDR3 has 15 amino acids. The DNA of the CDR3 is TGTGCCAGCAGCGTAGGGGGTAGCGGGAGTCGAGAGCAGTACTTC. Translated: CASSVGGSGSREQYF.

V is TRBV7-3 and J is TRBJ2-7; D remains ambiguous. The CDR3 length is 12 residues. Germline CDR1 is SGHTA and CDR2 is FQGTGA. V dropped 5 bases and J dropped 9 bases, with 14 bases sitting between them. CDR3 DNA: TGTGCCAGCAGCCCCGATGGGTTGGGGCAGTACTTC. It is translated as CASSPDGLGQYF.

This rearrangement joins TRBV2 to TRBJ2-3; D remains unclear. The V and J ends lost 6 bases and 0 bases respectively, with 10 bases between them. Germline lookup yields CDR1 SNHLY and CDR2 FYNNEI. CDR3 length equals 14 residues. CDR3 sequence: CASRETLSTDTQYF. In DNA, the CDR3 is TGTGCCAGCAGAGAGACCTTAAGCACAGATACGCAGTATTTT. Drawing the rest from reference TRBV2 and TRBJ2-3, the complete variable domain is EPEVTQTPSHQVTQMGQEVILRCVPISNHLYFYWYRQILGQKVEFLVSFYNNEISEKSEIFDDQFSVERPDGSNFTLKIRSTKLEDSAMYFCASRETLSTDTQYFGPGTRLTVL.

This clone was detected only a few times. This chain joins TRBV6-5 and TRBJ2-7; unclear D gene. The CDR3 is 12 residues long. The germline CDR1 and CDR2 sequences are MNHEY and SVGAGI. V was clipped by 8 bases and J by 3 bases, with 11 bases between them. The CDR3 DNA reads as TGTGCCAGCTTCGCCCCAAACTACGAGCAGTACTTC. This sequence encodes CASFAPNYEQYF.

The chain has TRBV29-1 and TRBJ2-5; 11 bases are a match to TRBD2. Germline-derived CDR1 and CDR2 are SQVTM and ANQGSEA. V shed 5 bases and J 4 bases; nucleotides not matched to a gene: 6. The CDR3 spans 14 residues. The CDR3 sequence is CSVTPGLAGETQYF. CDR3 nucleotides: TGCAGCGTTACCCCTGGACTAGCGGGAGAGACCCAGTACTTC.

The CDR3 sequence: CASSSRADTQYF. The CDR3 nucleotides read TGTGCCAGCAGTTCCCGGGCGGATACGCAGTATTTT. The chain is built from TRBV6-6 and TRBJ2-3, with D uncertain. The CDR3 totals 12 residues. V was clipped by 4 bases and J by 6 bases, with 8 bases between them. Germline V gene lookup returns CDR1 MNHNY and CDR2 SVGAGI (reference sequence).

The CDR3 protein is CASSPPGSGSSYEQYF. The DNA for the CDR3 is TGTGCCAGCAGCCCACCGGGGAGCGGGAGCTCCTACGAGCAGTACTTC. This chain uses TRBV5-4 with TRBJ2-7; 8 bases align to TRBD2. CDR1 and CDR2 from the germline V gene are SGHNT and YYREEE (reference sequence). The ends lost 4 bases at V and 0 bases at J; junction bases unmatched: 9. The CDR3 is made up of 16 amino acids.

This clone was recorded a few times. The CDR3 sequence: CAWRLTASYEQYF. The CDR3 DNA reads TGTGCCTGGAGGCTGACAGCTTCCTACGAGCAGTACTTC. The chain has TRBV30 and TRBJ2-7; D might be TRBD1 (5 bases). V lost 3 bases to trimming and J lost 1 base, with 10 bases between them. The CDR3 sequence is 13 residues long. Germline V gene data show CDR1 as GTSNPN and CDR2 as SVGIG (reference sequence).

The rearrangement joins TRBV5-1 to TRBJ2-7, with D perhaps TRBD1 (5 bases). The CDR3 loop spans 15 amino acids. The V and J ends lost 4 bases and 3 bases respectively, with 17 bases between them. Germline lookup yields CDR1 SGHRS and CDR2 YFSETQ. The CDR3 is CASSPQGTMFYEQYF. The DNA of the CDR3 is TGCGCCAGCAGCCCGCAGGGTACAATGTTCTACGAGCAGTACTTC.

The rearrangement links TRBV7-2 to TRBJ1-1; D uncertain. V was clipped by 0 bases and J by 1 base, with 9 bases between them. The CDR3 sequence is 15 residues long. Per the germline V gene, CDR1 is SGHTA and CDR2 is FQGNSA. The CDR3: CASSLAAGSNTEAFF. The CDR3 region has the DNA TGTGCCAGCAGCTTAGCAGCAGGTTCGAACACTGAAGCTTTCTTT.

V is TRBV13 and J is TRBJ2-1, with D perhaps TRBD2 (6 bases). V lost 5 bases to trimming and J lost 7 bases, with 21 bases between them. CDR3 length: 16 amino acids. Germline lookup yields CDR1 PRHDT and CDR2 FYEKMQ (reference sequence). Here the CDR3 DNA reads TGTGCCAGCAGCACAGCCGGGACTGACAAGTTAAATGAGCAGTTCTTC. This encodes CASSTAGTDKLNEQFF.